Listed here are 32 T cell receptor beta chains from one sample, sequenced in a study of T cell repertoires in cytomegalovirus infection. Their antigen targets remain unknown. MiXCR, run by TCRdb on the reads, gives a single entry per CDR3 protein. The sample holds approximately 770,000 distinct CDR3 sequences; approximately 32% are singletons and the top ten take about an eighth. The starting material was cultured CD8+ T cells from PBMCs, obtained from culture after CMV antigen stimulation. The receptors were sampled from a human donor in good health (CMV status not recorded). Some clones in this sample may be carry-over from other donors' samples.

The chain uses TRBV7-9 and TRBJ1-5, with D perhaps matching TRBD1 (5 bases). Trimming pared 3 bases from V and 4 bases from J, leaving 16 bases between. The CDR3 has 16 residues. Germline loops: CDR1 SEHNR, CDR2 FQNEAQ (reference sequence). The CDR3 DNA sequence: TGTGCCAGCAGCTTTAATTTAGGGCAGGGTAATCAGCCCCAGCATTTT. Its translation: CASSFNLGQGNQPQHF.

The chain carries TRBV7-9 and TRBJ2-1; 10 bases map to TRBD2. Germline assignment: CDR1 SEHNR and CDR2 FQNEAQ (reference sequence). V dropped 11 bases and J dropped 14; count of bases not matched to a gene: 12. The CDR3 totals 12 residues. CDR3 sequence reads: CAGGNSGGVEFF. The CDR3 coding sequence is TGTGCCGGGGGCAACAGCGGGGGGGTTGAGTTCTTC. The full variable domain, its missing parts supplied by reference TRBV7-9 and TRBJ2-1, is DTGVSQNPRHKITKRGQNVTFRCDPISEHNRLYWYRQTLGQGPEFLTYFQNEAQLEKSRLLSDRFSAERPKGSFSTLEIQRTEQGDSAMYLCAGGNSGGVEFFGPGTRLTVL.

This clonotype was recorded a few times. The chain recombines TRBV19 with TRBJ1-1, with D tentatively TRBD1 (6 bases). Per germline, CDR1 LNHDA and CDR2 SQIVND (reference sequence). This CDR3 comprises 14 residues. V was pared by 4 bases and J by 1 base, with 10 bases between. The CDR3 spells CASSRGHTNTEAFF. In DNA, the CDR3 is TGTGCCAGTAGTAGGGGGCATACGAACACTGAAGCTTTCTTT.

The chain carries TRBV3-1 and TRBJ1-2; 7 nucleotides line up with TRBD1. CDR1 and CDR2 from the germline V gene are LGHDT and YNNKEL (reference sequence). The CDR3 runs 15 residues. Trimming cost V 0 bases and J 3 bases; bases outside gene matches: 4. The CDR3 loop reads CASSQESRGDYGYTF. CDR3 nucleotide sequence: TGTGCCAGCAGCCAAGAGAGCAGGGGGGACTATGGCTACACCTTC.

J is TRBJ1-2 and V is TRBV6-1; TRBD1 agrees at 7 bases. The CDR3 sequence is 16 residues long. Germline assignment: CDR1 MNHNS and CDR2 SASEGT. The V and J ends lost 6 bases and 1 base, in that order; junction bases with no gene match: 11. The CDR3 reads CASRMDRRFLNYGYTF. The CDR3 DNA sequence: TGTGCCAGCAGGATGGACAGGCGTTTTCTTAACTATGGCTACACCTTC.

The table lists this clonotype with a few counts. In DNA, the CDR3 is TGTGCCAGCAGTGCCGGGACAGAGAACTATGGCTACACCTTC. Translation: CASSAGTENYGYTF. The V call is TRBV27, the J call TRBJ1-2; the match to TRBD1 covers 7 bases. The CDR3 is 14 residues long. Trimming cost V 5 bases and J 2 bases; bases outside gene matches: 5. The germline V gene has CDR1 MNHEY and CDR2 SMNVEV (reference sequence).

This clonotype was found a few times. The chain employs TRBV27 and TRBJ1-6, with 7 bases identical to TRBD1. Trimming at V came to 4 bases and at J to 0 bases, leaving 9 bases not matched to a gene. The CDR3 sequence is 18 residues long. CDR1 is MNHEY and CDR2 is SMNVEV in the germline V gene (reference sequence). The chain's CDR3 is CASSSGQVLSSYNSPLHF. DNA for the CDR3: TGTGCCAGCAGTTCCGGACAGGTCCTCAGCTCCTATAATTCACCCCTCCACTTT.

The chain is built from TRBV2 and TRBJ2-3; 14 bases align to TRBD2. V dropped 10 bases and J dropped 2; count of bases not matched to a gene: 11. Germline lookup yields CDR1 SNHLY and CDR2 FYNNEI. This CDR3 is built from 17 residues. The CDR3 DNA follows: TGTGCCACCCTTGGACTAGCGGGGGGCCCTTACACAGATACGCAGTATTTT. Translating gives CATLGLAGGPYTDTQYF.

This clonotype was observed a single time. The CDR3 nucleotides read TGCAGTGCTAGACGACGGACAGGGGGTTACGGGGAGCTGTTTTTT. Protein sequence: CSARRRTGGYGELFF. The chain combines TRBV20-1 with TRBJ2-2; 10 bases align to TRBD1. The CDR3 covers 15 residues. With 2 bases clipped from V and 7 bases from J, the junction kept 7 bases outside the gene matches. Germline CDR1 DFQATT, CDR2 SNEGSKA (reference sequence).

This clonotype was detected only a few times. The chain uses TRBV7-9 and TRBJ2-7; 7 bases align to TRBD1. Germline CDR1 SEHNR, CDR2 FQNEAQ (reference sequence). Germline trimming cut 5 bases from V and 4 bases from J; bases unmatched to any gene: 14. The CDR3 is 16 residues long. The CDR3 loop reads CASSGVRTGPPYEQYV. In DNA form, the CDR3 reads TGTGCCAGCAGCGGAGTCAGGACAGGACCACCTTACGAGCAGTACGTC.

This clonotype was counted only a few times. J is TRBJ2-7 and V is TRBV27; 10 bases map to TRBD2. The CDR3 totals 17 residues. With V trimmed by 2 bases and J by 4 bases, 11 bases remained unmatched. Germline V gene data show CDR1 as MNHEY and CDR2 as SMNVEV (reference sequence). Here the CDR3 DNA reads TGTGCCAGCAGTTTAACCAGCGGGGGGGCTCTAATTTACGAGCAGTACTTC. Amino acids: CASSLTSGGALIYEQYF.

To note about this clonotype: The CDR3 does not end in the conserved phenylalanine or tryptophan, so this is likely a read error. The chain employs TRBV3-1 and TRBJ2-7, with D possibly being TRBD2 (6 bases). Germline lookup yields CDR1 LGHDT and CDR2 YNNKEL (reference sequence). V lost 0 bases and J 2 bases, leaving 11 bases between the germline ends. The length of the CDR3 is 15 residues. The CDR3 protein is CASSQDYGGPYEQYL. In DNA form, the CDR3 reads TGTGCCAGCAGCCAAGATTACGGGGGACCCTACGAGCAGTACCTC.

This clonotype was counted a few times. The chain recombines TRBV6-2 or TRBV6-3 with TRBJ2-1; 10 positions agree with TRBD1. V lost 5 bases to trimming and J lost 6 bases; unmatched junction nucleotides: 13. This CDR3 comprises 17 residues. The germline V gene has CDR1 MNHEY and CDR2 SVGEGT. The CDR3 nucleotides read TGTGCCAGCAGTAATACTCGACAGGGGGCCCTTGGCAATGAGCAGTTCTTC. Translation: CASSNTRQGALGNEQFF.

This clonotype was recorded at least ten times. The chain is built from TRBV2 and TRBJ2-2, with 11 nucleotides matching TRBD2. CDR3 length: 19 residues. Germline values: CDR1 SNHLY, CDR2 FYNNEI. V lost 2 bases, J lost 6 bases, and 14 bases stayed unmatched. CDR3 in amino acids: CASSERDPLLAGDSGELFF. CDR3 sequence (DNA): TGTGCCAGCAGTGAAAGGGACCCTCTACTAGCGGGGGATTCCGGGGAGCTGTTTTTT. The whole variable domain, remainder taken from reference TRBV2 and TRBJ2-2, is EPEVTQTPSHQVTQMGQEVILRCVPISNHLYFYWYRQILGQKVEFLVSFYNNEISEKSEIFDDQFSVERPDGSNFTLKIRSTKLEDSAMYFCASSERDPLLAGDSGELFFGEGSRLTVL.

Comment on this clonotype: Mismatch with germline at one junction end may stem from a read error. The genes are TRBV2 and TRBJ1-4; D unresolved. Per germline, CDR1 SNHLY and CDR2 FYNNEI. The CDR3 covers 13 residues. The CDR3 region has the DNA TGTGCCAGTAGTGAGGCAGCAAGGGAAAAACTGTTTTTT. It specifies CASSEAAREKLFF.

The chain employs TRBV29-1 and TRBJ2-7; the match to TRBD1 covers 7 bases. Germline V gives CDR1 SQVTM, CDR2 ANQGSEA. Trimming at V came to 7 bases and at J to 3 bases, leaving 9 bases not matched to a gene. The CDR3 spans 13 residues. The CDR3 region has the DNA TGCAGCGCTTCAGGGGGTCCCCTCTACGAGCAGTACTTC. It specifies CSASGGPLYEQYF.

The J gene is TRBJ2-1, the V gene TRBV7-9, with 9 bases aligning to TRBD2. Germline V gene lookup returns CDR1 SEHNR and CDR2 FQNEAQ (reference sequence). V was clipped by 5 bases and J by 0 bases; unmatched bases: 5. The CDR3 is made up of 16 amino acids. The chain's CDR3 is CASSPQRGDSYNEQFF. As DNA, the CDR3 is TGTGCCAGCAGCCCCCAGCGGGGGGACTCCTACAATGAGCAGTTCTTC. Based on the CDR3 plus reference TRBV7-9 and TRBJ2-1, the full variable domain is DTGVSQNPRHKITKRGQNVTFRCDPISEHNRLYWYRQTLGQGPEFLTYFQNEAQLEKSRLLSDRFSAERPKGSFSTLEIQRTEQGDSAMYLCASSPQRGDSYNEQFFGPGTRLTVL.

This clonotype came up many times. CDR3: CASSQDVGISNQPQHF. The CDR3 bases are TGCGCCAGCAGCCAAGACGTTGGAATCAGCAATCAGCCCCAGCATTTT. The J gene is TRBJ1-5, the V gene TRBV4-1, with D unresolved. The V end was cut by 0 bases, the J end by 1 base, with 10 bases between. Per germline, CDR1 MGHRA and CDR2 YSYEKL. The CDR3 covers 16 residues.

This clonotype came up a few times. The rearrangement links TRBV4-1 to TRBJ2-3, with a tentative D call TRBD1 (6 bases). The CDR3 is made up of 16 amino acids. From germline, CDR1 is MGHRA and CDR2 YSYEKL. V lost 0 bases, J lost 1 base, and 11 bases lay in between. CDR3: CASSQDWDIRTDTQYF. CDR3 nucleotides: TGCGCCAGCAGCCAAGATTGGGACATCCGCACAGATACGCAGTATTTT.

This rearrangement joins TRBV7-3 to TRBJ2-3; maybe TRBD2 (6 bases). The CDR3 has 14 residues. In germline, CDR1 is SGHTA, CDR2 FQGTGA. V gave up 7 bases and J gave up 0 bases, with 11 bases separating them. The CDR3 loop is CASIGRTSTDTQYF. CDR3 DNA: TGTGCCAGCATAGGGAGGACTAGCACAGATACGCAGTATTTT.

This clonotype was recorded a few times. The chain employs TRBV6-6 and TRBJ1-3; D might be TRBD1 (5 bases). Trimming stripped 2 bases from V and 14 bases from J, with 19 bases between. CDR1 MNHNY and CDR2 SVGAGI come from the germline V gene (reference sequence). This CDR3 comprises 14 residues. The CDR3 spells CASSYGGGVSEVYF. The CDR3, as DNA: TGTGCCAGCAGTTACGGTGGGGGTGTGAGCGAGGTATATTTT.

This sequence joins TRBV6-1 and TRBJ2-3, with 8 bases that match TRBD1. The CDR3 has 14 residues. CDR1 is MNHNS and CDR2 is SASEGT in the germline V gene. Trimming cost V 6 bases and J 4 bases; bases outside gene matches: 6. CDR3: CASRVTTGADTQYF. The CDR3 nucleotides read TGTGCCAGCAGAGTGACGACAGGGGCAGATACGCAGTATTTT.

The chain uses TRBV7-4 and TRBJ2-1; a weak D match, TRBD1 (6 bases). Looked up from germline, CDR1 is SGHVT and CDR2 is SQSDAQ. V was cut by 1 base and J by 4 bases, with 14 bases left in between. This CDR3 is 16 amino acids long. The CDR3 nucleotides are TGTGCCAGCAGCTTAGGTGGACAGCTCTTATACAATGAGCAGTTCTTC. This gives the protein CASSLGGQLLYNEQFF.

Ten or more counts support this clonotype. J is TRBJ1-5 and V is TRBV27; no definite D call. V gave up 5 bases and J gave up 1 base, with 9 bases separating them. CDR1 is MNHEY, CDR2 SMNVEV, per germline (reference sequence). This CDR3 has 14 amino acids. DNA for the CDR3: TGTGCCAGCAGTCCCTTGGGGAGCAATCAGCCCCAGCATTTT. This sequence encodes CASSPLGSNQPQHF.

This clonotype was detected many times. This sequence joins TRBV7-6 and TRBJ1-5; D possibly corresponds to TRBD1 (5 bases). Trimming took off 5 bases at V and 9 bases at J, with 14 bases between the two ends. CDR3 length: 13 residues. Germline V CDR1 and CDR2: SGHVS, FNYEAQ. CDR3 protein: CASSRDGQGPQHF. CDR3 DNA: TGTGCCAGCAGCCGAGACGGGCAGGGGCCCCAGCATTTT.

Ten or more counts support this clonotype. The rearrangement joins TRBV7-6 to TRBJ2-6; D unclear. CDR1 SGHVS and CDR2 FNYEAQ come from the germline V gene. Trimming removed 1 base from V and 0 bases from J, with 7 bases in between. This CDR3 region has 16 residues. The CDR3 is CASSLGQNSGANVLTF. CDR3 sequence (DNA): TGTGCCAGCAGCTTAGGGCAGAACTCTGGGGCCAACGTCCTGACTTTC.

This chain links TRBV15 with TRBJ2-7; maybe TRBD1 (6 bases). This CDR3 has 15 amino acids. Trimming pared 0 bases from V and 0 bases from J, leaving 9 bases between. Germline V lookup: CDR1 LNHNV, CDR2 YYDKDF (reference sequence). CDR3: CATSRDRGLSYEQYF. CDR3 bases: TGTGCCACCAGCAGAGACAGGGGTCTCTCCTACGAGCAGTACTTC.

This clonotype was seen at least ten times. The chain employs TRBV11-2 and TRBJ2-3; 10 nucleotides line up with TRBD2. The CDR3 spans 18 residues. V trimming: 2 bases; J trimming: 5 bases; junction bases outside the gene matches: 13. Germline CDR1 is SGHAT and CDR2 is FQNNGV. CDR3 in amino acids: CASSLFVGAGGPRDTQYF. CDR3 in DNA: TGTGCCAGCAGCTTATTCGTAGGAGCGGGGGGGCCCAGAGATACGCAGTATTTT.

In this sample, this clonotype turned up many times. The rearrangement links TRBV7-2 to TRBJ1-1; D is undetermined. CDR3 length: 15 residues. CDR1 and CDR2 (germline): SGHTA, FQGNSA. V was cut by 1 base and J by 1 base, with 10 bases left in between. The CDR3 spells CASSLDGPANTEAFF. The CDR3 nucleotides are TGTGCCAGCAGCTTAGACGGGCCGGCGAACACTGAAGCTTTCTTT. The whole variable domain, remainder taken from reference TRBV7-2 and TRBJ1-1, is GAGVSQSPSNKVTEKGKDVELRCDPISGHTALYWYRQSLGQGLEFLIYFQGNSAPDKSGLPSDRFSAERTGGSVSTLTIQRTQQEDSAVYLCASSLDGPANTEAFFGQGTRLTVV.

The V call is TRBV20-1, the J call TRBJ1-1, with a weak D call TRBD1 (5 bases). Germline V lookup: CDR1 DFQATT, CDR2 SNEGSKA (reference sequence). The germline V and J ends were trimmed by 6 bases and 5 bases, with 19 bases remaining between them. This CDR3 region has 14 residues. The CDR3 reads CSAPLQGPGTEAFF. CDR3 coding DNA: TGCAGTGCCCCTCTCCAGGGCCCGGGGACTGAAGCTTTCTTT.

This chain uses TRBV10-3 with TRBJ2-7; tentative D call: TRBD1 (5 bases). Germline V gene lookup returns CDR1 ENHRY and CDR2 SYGVKD. CDR3 size: 16 residues. V lost 6 bases and J lost 2, with 20 bases in between. CDR3 residues: CAISEPATREPYEQYF. The CDR3, as DNA: TGTGCCATCAGCGAACCGGCCACCAGGGAACCCTACGAGCAGTACTTC.

J is TRBJ2-3 and V is TRBV20-1, with D perhaps matching TRBD2 (5 bases). Germline lookup yields CDR1 DFQATT and CDR2 SNEGSKA (reference sequence). V shed 5 bases and J shed 1 base, with 16 bases lying between them. The CDR3 length is 15 residues. The chain's CDR3 is CSAPLLVSRTDTQYF. DNA of the CDR3: TGCAGTGCTCCCTTACTAGTCTCGCGCACAGATACGCAGTATTTT.